The entry below describes one T cell receptor beta chain. Its antigen is as yet unknown. One junction end disagrees with the germline gene, perhaps due to a read error. RNA was extracted from bulk tissue without any cell sorting. These data belong to a study of tumor and adjacent non-tumor tissue in lung cancer. Overall study: The patients, roughly 9 men and roughly 5 women, were about 31 to 85 with stage I to III disease. The study, taken as a whole, reports: Compared with tumor, normal lung showed significantly lower TCR diversity.

This CDR3 is built from 15 residues. Germline lookup yields CDR1 MNHEY and CDR2 SVGAGI. TCRbeta libraries were built with three rounds of nested PCR, modified from ARM-PCR. One entry per CDR3 protein, called by TCRdb with MiXCR from the multiplex PCR reads. The sample holds 77,000 or so distinct CDR3 sequences, over 70% seen once. This TCR was recovered from a woman aged 45-60 years with non-small cell lung cancer. V usage is TRBV6-5 and J usage is TRBJ2-1, with a tentative D call TRBD2 (6 bases). The sample was lung tumor tissue. The CDR3 coding sequence is TGTGCCAGCATCATTACCATCGGGAGTACCAATGAGCAGCTCTTC. Protein sequence: CASIITIGSTNEQLF.